This T cell receptor (beta chain) stems from a study of T-cell memory formation after mild COVID-19. Overall study results and limits: Memory sampled before infection contained some responding clones, suggesting cross-reactive memory joined.

Germline V lookup: CDR1 MGHDK, CDR2 SYGVNS. There are 12 residues in the CDR3. Only a few counts were recorded for this clonotype. Its antigen is not known. At one end the junction does not follow the germline gene, possibly because of a read error. TCRdb reprocessed the 5' RACE reads via MiXCR and lists one record per CDR3 protein. The table records 340,000 or so distinct CDR3 sequences, 10% to 15% of them present only once. The chain joins TRBV25-1 to TRBJ2-1; D perhaps matches TRBD1 (6 bases). The source material was PBMCs or a T cell subset sorted from them (not recorded which). This receptor was identified in a man younger than 35 who had mild COVID-19 (a few samples of this study predate the infection). Cell type and time point are not known. Here the CDR3 reads CTGHPSRDEQFF. Here the CDR3 DNA reads TGCACGGGACACCCCTCGCGGGATGAGCAGTTCTTC.